These T cell receptor beta chains were read from a single sample in a study of CDR3 diversity in severe acne. TCRdb re-derived calls from the PCR reads in MiXCR, one entry per CDR3 protein. The data contain over 85,000 distinct CDR3 sequences, around 56% of them singletons. The sequencing sample was made of blood. The source is a male donor with acne. Both conserved end residues are part of each CDR3. D genes are given only for firm matches. The listing skips clone size in some rows; elsewhere it reads once, few, many or a size class.

v_gene,j_gene,d_gene,abundance,len,CDR3nt,CDR3aa
TRBV6-1,TRBJ2-2,.,.,15,TGTGCCAGCACCAACCCGTACAAGAACACCGGGGAGCTGTTTTTT,CASTNPYKNTGELFF
TRBV15,TRBJ1-1,.,.,18,TGTGCCACCAGCAGACCCCCACGGGGAGAGGAGGTGAACACTGAAGCTTTCTTT,CATSRPPRGEEVNTEAFF
TRBV29-1,TRBJ1-3,.,few,11,TGCAGCGGGACAGTAGGAAACACCATATATTTT,CSGTVGNTIYF
TRBV7-3,TRBJ1-2,.,.,12,TGTGCCAGCAGCTGCCCCCTCCCTGGCTACACCTTC,CASSCPLPGYTF
TRBV6-2/TRBV6-3,TRBJ2-2,.,many,13,TGTGCCAGCAGTTACGGGGTGGTCGGGGAGCTGTTTTTT,CASSYGVVGELFF
TRBV5-1,TRBJ2-3,.,many,16,TGCGCCAGCAGCTTGGAAGGCCGGGACTTCACAGATACGCAGTATTTT,CASSLEGRDFTDTQYF
TRBV28,TRBJ2-1,TRBD2,.,15,TGTGCCAGCAGCCCTGGACTAGCAACTTACAATGAGCAGTTCTTC,CASSPGLATYNEQFF
TRBV7-2,TRBJ1-3,.,.,22,.,CASSIARGGGYEQYFGPGTIYF
TRBV20-1,TRBJ2-2,TRBD2,.,15,TGCAGTGCTAGACGCGGCGGGACTAGTGGCGGGGAGCTGCTTTTT,CSARRGGTSGGELLF
TRBV27,TRBJ2-7,.,many,13,TGTGCCAGCAGTTTAGAGGGGGTCCACGAGCAGTACTTC,CASSLEGVHEQYF
TRBV7-9,TRBJ1-1,.,.,14,TGTGCCAGCAGGACCCTGTCAGGGGAGACTGAAGCTTTCTTT,CASRTLSGETEAFF
TRBV2,TRBJ2-1,TRBD2,.,15,TGTGCCAGCAGCGGGACTAGCGAGAGGAAGGGTGAGCAGTTCTTC,CASSGTSERKGEQFF
TRBV20-1,TRBJ2-4,TRBD2,.,16,TGCAGTGCTAGAACGACTAGCGGGGGGCCCAAAAACATTCAGTACTTC,CSARTTSGGPKNIQYF
TRBV7-9,TRBJ2-7,.,.,16,TGTGCCAGCCGGTGGAGGGGGCAAAGACTCTCCTACGAGCAGTACTTC,CASRWRGQRLSYEQYF
TRBV12-3/TRBV12-4,TRBJ2-1,.,.,15,TGTGCCAGCAGTTTACCGGGAGTAGGGATGAATGAGCAGTTCTTC,CASSLPGVGMNEQFF
TRBV19,TRBJ1-2,.,many,13,TGTGCCAGTAGCTCACCCTGGGGATATGGCTACACCTTC,CASSSPWGYGYTF
TRBV2,TRBJ2-7,TRBD1,.,14,TGTGCCAGCAGGAGAGACAGGGGCCGTCACGAGCAGTACTTC,CASRRDRGRHEQYF
TRBV5-5,TRBJ2-3,TRBD2,many,16,TGTGCCAGCAGCTTGAACGGGAGGGCCCGGGCAGATACGCAGTATTTT,CASSLNGRARADTQYF
TRBV5-8,TRBJ1-6,.,many,16,TGTGCCAGCAGCTTGGAGGGGGTAGGGTTGGATTCACCCCTCCACTTT,CASSLEGVGLDSPLHF
TRBV19,TRBJ1-5,.,few,17,TGTGCCAGTAGTATCGAAAACGGGGACACAATGGGTCAGCCCCAGCATTTT,CASSIENGDTMGQPQHF
TRBV28,TRBJ1-1,.,once,13,TGTGCCAGCAGTTTGTTCAGGGACGCTGAAGCTCTCTTT,CASSLFRDAEALF
TRBV24-1,TRBJ1-1,.,many,14,TGTGCCACCAGTGATTTGGGTGATCGGGCAGGGCCTTTCTTT,CATSDLGDRAGPFF
TRBV2,TRBJ1-2,.,.,15,TGTGCCAGCAGTGACTCTGGCGGCGCAGTCTATGGCTACACCTTC,CASSDSGGAVYGYTF
TRBV7-2,TRBJ2-7,.,.,10,TGTGCCAGCAGCAACGGACGGTTGGGCTTC,CASSNGRLGF
TRBV7-9,TRBJ1-1,.,many,16,TGTGCCAGCAGTCCGGTGGGCAGACCGGTTGAAACTGAAGCTTTCTTT,CASSPVGRPVETEAFF
TRBV20-1,TRBJ2-7,.,once,14,TGCAGTGCCCGGGGGACAGACAGCTCCTACGAGCAGTACTTC,CSARGTDSSYEQYF
TRBV29-1,TRBJ2-2,.,.,14,TGCAGCGCTGCTGGACTGGAGAACACCGGGGAGCTGTTTTTT,CSAAGLENTGELFF
TRBV2,TRBJ1-1,.,.,15,TGTGCCAGCAGTGGGGGAAGGCAGGGGATCACTGAAGCTTTCTTT,CASSGGRQGITEAFF
TRBV20-1,TRBJ2-7,.,medium-sized,12,TGCAGTGCTCCCTTCTTTGGGGACGAGCAGTACTTC,CSAPFFGDEQYF
TRBV6-5,TRBJ1-4,.,once,14,TGTGCCAGCAGACCCTCGGGATCTAATGAAAAACTGTTTTTT,CASRPSGSNEKLFF
TRBV7-3,TRBJ2-6,.,.,16,TGTGCCAGCAGCTTCCGACTAGATTCTGGGGCCAACGTCCTGACTTTC,CASSFRLDSGANVLTF
TRBV19,TRBJ2-5,.,.,13,TGTGCCAGTAGTTCCGATGTTCCGGAGCCCCAGTACTTC,CASSSDVPEPQYF
TRBV24-1,TRBJ1-1,TRBD1,few,13,TGTGCCACCCGACAGGGAATGAACACTGAAGCTTTCTTT,CATRQGMNTEAFF
TRBV6-4,TRBJ2-2,.,.,13,TGTGCCAGCGGTGACTCGAGTACCGGGGAGCTGTTTTTT,CASGDSSTGELFF
TRBV5-6,TRBJ2-1,.,many,15,TGTGCCAGCAGCGCGGGACGGAGCTCCTACAATGAGCAGTTCTTC,CASSAGRSSYNEQFF
TRBV28,TRBJ2-5,TRBD1,.,12,TGTGCCAGCAGGACAGGGGAAGAGACCCAGTACTTC,CASRTGEETQYF
TRBV4-1,TRBJ1-3,.,.,17,TGCGCCAGCAGCCAAGCTAGGGCAGGGGAAAGTAGAAACACCATATATTTT,CASSQARAGESRNTIYF
TRBV20-1,TRBJ2-1,TRBD2,many,14,TGCAGTGCTAGAGACTCTAGCGGGAACAATGAGCAGTTCTTC,CSARDSSGNNEQFF
TRBV29-1,TRBJ2-7,.,few,12,TGCAGCGTTGAAGACAGGGCTTGGGAGCAGTACTTC,CSVEDRAWEQYF
TRBV7-2,TRBJ1-1,TRBD1,.,15,TGTGCCAGCAGCTTAGCCGTGACAGGGAGCACTGAAGCTTTCTTT,CASSLAVTGSTEAFF
TRBV19,TRBJ2-7,.,few,13,TGTGCCAGTACCCCGGGGACCGGCTCCGAGCAGTACTTC,CASTPGTGSEQYF
TRBV10-3,TRBJ2-5,.,.,10,TGTGCCATCGGGGGTGAGACCCAGTACTTC,CAIGGETQYF